The clone carrying this T cell receptor (beta chain) was detected ten times or more. This specimen belongs to a study of molecular identifiers for immune sequencing clone quantification. TCRdb re-derived calls from the PCR reads in MiXCR, one entry per CDR3 protein. The sample records approximately 63,000 distinct CDR3 sequences, roughly a fifth being singletons. The sequencing input was naive CD8+ T cells from blood, with Jurkat cell RNA spiked in. This sample's subset: FACS-sorted CD8+CD4-CCR7+CD45RA+ naive T cells. The TCR comes from a human donor in good health. Some libraries in this study had Jurkat cell RNA spiked in.

CDR3 sequence: CASSQGTSGRYEQYF. The CDR3 DNA reads TGCGCCAGCAGCCAAGGGACTAGCGGGCGCTACGAGCAGTACTTC. The J gene is TRBJ2-7, the V gene TRBV4-3; 11 positions match TRBD2. The CDR3 is 15 amino acids. CDR1 LGHNA and CDR2 YSLEER come from the germline V gene. V was pared by 1 base and J by 3 bases, with 2 bases of the junction left unmatched.